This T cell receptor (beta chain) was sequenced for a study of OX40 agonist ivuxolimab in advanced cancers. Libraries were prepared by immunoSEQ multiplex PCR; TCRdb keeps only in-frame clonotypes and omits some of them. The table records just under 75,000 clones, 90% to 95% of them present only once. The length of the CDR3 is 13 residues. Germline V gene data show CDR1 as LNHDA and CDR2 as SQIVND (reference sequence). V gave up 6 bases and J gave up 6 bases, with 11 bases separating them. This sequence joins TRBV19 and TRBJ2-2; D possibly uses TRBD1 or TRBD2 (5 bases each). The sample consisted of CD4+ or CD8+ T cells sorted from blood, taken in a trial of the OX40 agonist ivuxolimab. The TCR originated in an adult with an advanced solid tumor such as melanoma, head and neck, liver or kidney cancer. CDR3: CASSTTGPGELFF. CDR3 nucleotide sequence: TGTGCCAGTAGCACCACGGGACCCGGGGAGCTGTTTTTT.